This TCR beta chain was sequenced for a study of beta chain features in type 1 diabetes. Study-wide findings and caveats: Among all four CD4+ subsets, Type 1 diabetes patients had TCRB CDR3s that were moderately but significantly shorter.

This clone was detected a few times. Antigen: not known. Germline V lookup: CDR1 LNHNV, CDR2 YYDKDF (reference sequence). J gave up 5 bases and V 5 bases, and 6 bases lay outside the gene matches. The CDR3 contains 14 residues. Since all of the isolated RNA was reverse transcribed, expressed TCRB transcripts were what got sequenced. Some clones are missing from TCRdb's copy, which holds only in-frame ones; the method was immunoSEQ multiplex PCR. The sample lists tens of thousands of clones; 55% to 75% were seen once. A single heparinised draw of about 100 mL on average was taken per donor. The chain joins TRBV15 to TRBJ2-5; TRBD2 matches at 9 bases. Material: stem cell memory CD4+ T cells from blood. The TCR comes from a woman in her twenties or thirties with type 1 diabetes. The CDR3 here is CATSDIAGVETQYF. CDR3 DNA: TGTGCCACCAGCGACATAGCGGGAGTGGAGACCCAGTACTTC.